This T cell receptor beta chain was found in a study of early T cells in non-severe SARS-CoV-2 infection. On the study more broadly: Bulk RNA isolated from unsorted whole blood underwent sequencing; chains were not paired.

Note on this clonotype: The target antigen is unknown.

Germline V gene sequence: CDR1 SGHAT, CDR2 FQNNGV. The CDR3 runs 15 residues. Trimming removed 7 bases at V and 0 bases at J, with 13 bases between. Each single cDNA molecule received a unique molecular identifier. MiXCR was run by TCRdb on the 5' RACE reads, yielding one entry per CDR3 protein. This table has 45,000 to 50,000 distinct CDR3 sequences, 6.5% appearing once. Findings and caveats of the study: Clonotype matching in VDJdb favored anti-spike CD8 responses and did not capture private and CD4 specificities.

This chain connects TRBV11-2 to TRBJ2-1, with D possibly matching TRBD1 (6 bases). Sequenced material: whole blood, taken at baseline. The sequence was obtained from an adult who was a healthcare worker with PCR-confirmed SARS-CoV-2 infection or an uninfected control (not recorded which). DNA for the CDR3: TGTGCCAGCATCCAACAGGGCAGCTCCTACAATGAGCAGTTCTTC. Protein sequence: CASIQQGSSYNEQFF.